This T cell receptor (beta chain) derives from a study of regulatory T cells in long-lasting Graves disease. Overall study findings and caveats: Accuracy could have been hurt by small sample size.

Time point: newly diagnosed GD, antithyroid drugs for less than 3 months. The authors made the TCR library using RNA they extracted from PBMCs. This clonotype appeared a single time. Its antigen is currently unknown. CDR1 is KGHSH and CDR2 is LQKENI in the germline V gene. The CDR3 extends over 17 amino acids. Trimming removed 1 base from V and 1 base from J, with 11 bases in between. For TCR beta, libraries came from iRepertoire HTBI primers and Arm-PCR of CDR3 regions. Via MiXCR, TCRdb re-called the multiplex PCR reads, giving one row per CDR3 protein. This sample has about 210,000 distinct CDR3 sequences, with roughly a fifth found just once. This sample also belongs to another study, concerning T cells in Graves' hyperthyroidism and ophthalmopathy. That source reports: Most thyroid clonotypes with frequency above 0.001 were detected in blood. Researchers report that a 13 V-J model separated ophthalmopathy from stable hyperthyroidism.

The receptor's source is a woman younger than 45 with Graves disease. The sample was peripheral blood mononuclear cells (PBMCs), taken at new diagnosis, from a patient treated with antithyroid drugs. The chain couples TRBV18 to TRBJ2-6, with D perhaps TRBD1 or TRBD2 (5 bases each). The CDR3 reads CASSPQGTSSGANVLTF. CDR3 sequence (DNA): TGTGCCAGCTCACCACAGGGGACGAGTTCTGGGGCCAACGTCCTGACTTTC. Complete variable domain (other parts from reference TRBV18 and TRBJ2-6): NAGVMQNPRHLVRRRGQEARLRCSPMKGHSHVYWYRQLPEEGLKFMVYLQKENIIDESGMPKERFSAEFPKEGPSILRIQQVVRGDSAAYFCASSPQGTSSGANVLTFGAGSRLTVL.